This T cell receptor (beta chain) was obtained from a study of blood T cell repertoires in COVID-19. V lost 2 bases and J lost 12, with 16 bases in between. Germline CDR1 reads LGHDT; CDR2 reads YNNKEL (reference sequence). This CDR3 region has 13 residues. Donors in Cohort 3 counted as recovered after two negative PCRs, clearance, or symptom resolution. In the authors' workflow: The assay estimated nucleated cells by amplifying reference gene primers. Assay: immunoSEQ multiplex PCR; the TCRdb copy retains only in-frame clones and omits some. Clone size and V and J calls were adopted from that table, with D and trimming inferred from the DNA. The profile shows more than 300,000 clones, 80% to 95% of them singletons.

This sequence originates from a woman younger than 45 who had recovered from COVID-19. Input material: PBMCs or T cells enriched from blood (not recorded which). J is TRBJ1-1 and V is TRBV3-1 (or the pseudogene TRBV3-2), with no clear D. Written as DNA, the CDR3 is TGTGCCAGCAGCCAATTTCGGTCCGGGGAGACTTTCTTT. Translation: CASSQFRSGETFF.